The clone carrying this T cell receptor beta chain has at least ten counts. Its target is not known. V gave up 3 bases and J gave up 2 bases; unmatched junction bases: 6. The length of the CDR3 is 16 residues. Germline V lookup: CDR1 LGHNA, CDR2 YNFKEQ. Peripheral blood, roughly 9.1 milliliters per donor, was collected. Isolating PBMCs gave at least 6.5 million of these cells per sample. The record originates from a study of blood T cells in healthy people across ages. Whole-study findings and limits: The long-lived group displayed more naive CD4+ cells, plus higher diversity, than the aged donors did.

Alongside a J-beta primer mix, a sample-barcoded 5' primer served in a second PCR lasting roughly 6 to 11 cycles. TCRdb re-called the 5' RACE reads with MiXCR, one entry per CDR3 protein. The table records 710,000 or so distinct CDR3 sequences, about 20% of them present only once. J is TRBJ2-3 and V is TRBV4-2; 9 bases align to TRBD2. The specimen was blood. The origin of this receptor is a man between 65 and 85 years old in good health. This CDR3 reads CASSHLLAGNTDTQYF. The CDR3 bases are TGTGCCAGCAGCCACCTCCTAGCGGGGAACACAGATACGCAGTATTTT.